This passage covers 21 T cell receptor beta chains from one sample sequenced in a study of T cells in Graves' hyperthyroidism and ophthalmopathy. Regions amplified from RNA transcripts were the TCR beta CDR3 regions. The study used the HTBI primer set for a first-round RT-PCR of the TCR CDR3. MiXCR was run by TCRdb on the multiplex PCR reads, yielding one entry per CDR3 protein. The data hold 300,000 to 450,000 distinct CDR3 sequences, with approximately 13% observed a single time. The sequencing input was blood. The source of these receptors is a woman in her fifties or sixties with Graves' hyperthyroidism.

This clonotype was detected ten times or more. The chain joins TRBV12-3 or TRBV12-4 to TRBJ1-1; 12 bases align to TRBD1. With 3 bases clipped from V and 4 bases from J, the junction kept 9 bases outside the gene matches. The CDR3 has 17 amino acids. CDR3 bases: TGTGCCAGCAGTTTCTTTTCGGGACAGGGGGCAGGCACTGAAGCTTTCTTT. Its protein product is CASSFFSGQGAGTEAFF.

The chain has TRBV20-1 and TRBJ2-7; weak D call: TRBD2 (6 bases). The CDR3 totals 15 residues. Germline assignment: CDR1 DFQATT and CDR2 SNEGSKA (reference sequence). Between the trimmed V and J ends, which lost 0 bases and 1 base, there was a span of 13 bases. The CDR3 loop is CSARDFGRGSYEQYF. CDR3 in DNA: TGCAGTGCTAGAGATTTCGGGCGGGGTTCCTACGAGCAGTACTTC.

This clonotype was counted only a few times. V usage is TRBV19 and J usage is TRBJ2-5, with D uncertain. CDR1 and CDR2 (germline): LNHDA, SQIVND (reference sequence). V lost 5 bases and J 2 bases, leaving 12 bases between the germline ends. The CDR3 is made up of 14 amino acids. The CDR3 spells CASSAALRQETQYF. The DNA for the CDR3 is TGTGCCAGTAGTGCGGCTTTGCGTCAAGAGACCCAGTACTTC.

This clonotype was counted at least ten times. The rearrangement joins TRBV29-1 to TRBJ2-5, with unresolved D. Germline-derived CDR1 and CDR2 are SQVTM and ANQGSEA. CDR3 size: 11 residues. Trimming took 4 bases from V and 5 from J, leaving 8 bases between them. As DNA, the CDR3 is TGCAGCGTTGGTTCAGGCGAGACCCAGTACTTC. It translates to CSVGSGETQYF.

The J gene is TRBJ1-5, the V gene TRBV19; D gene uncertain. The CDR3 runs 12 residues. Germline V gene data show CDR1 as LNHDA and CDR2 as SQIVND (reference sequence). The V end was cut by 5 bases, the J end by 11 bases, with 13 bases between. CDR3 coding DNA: TGTGCCAGTAGTGCCGGGATGGTGGCCCAGCATTTT. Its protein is CASSAGMVAQHF.

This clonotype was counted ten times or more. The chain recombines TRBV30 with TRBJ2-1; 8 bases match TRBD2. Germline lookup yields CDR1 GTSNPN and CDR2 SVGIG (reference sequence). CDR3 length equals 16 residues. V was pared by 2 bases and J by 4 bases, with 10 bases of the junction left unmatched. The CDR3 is CAWSMGGAGGYNEQFF. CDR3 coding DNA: TGTGCCTGGAGTATGGGTGGTGCGGGAGGATACAATGAGCAGTTCTTC.

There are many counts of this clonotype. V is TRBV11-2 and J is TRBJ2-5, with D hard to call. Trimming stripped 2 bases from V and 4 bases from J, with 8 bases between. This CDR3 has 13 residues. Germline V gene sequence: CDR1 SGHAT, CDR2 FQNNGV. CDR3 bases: TGTGCCAGCAGCTTATTTAGTGGAGAGACCCAGTACTTC. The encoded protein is CASSLFSGETQYF.

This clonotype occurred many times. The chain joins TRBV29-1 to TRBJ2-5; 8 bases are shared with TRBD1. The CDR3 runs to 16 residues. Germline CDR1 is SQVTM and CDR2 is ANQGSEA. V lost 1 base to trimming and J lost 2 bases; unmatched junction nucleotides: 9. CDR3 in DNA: TGCAGCGTTGAAGGGGCGCAGGGGGCAAATCAAGAGACCCAGTACTTC. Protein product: CSVEGAQGANQETQYF.

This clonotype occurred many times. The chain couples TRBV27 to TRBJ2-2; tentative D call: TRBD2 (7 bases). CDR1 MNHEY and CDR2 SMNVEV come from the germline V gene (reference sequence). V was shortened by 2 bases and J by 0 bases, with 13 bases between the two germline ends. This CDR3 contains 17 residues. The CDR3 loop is CASSLRGGLANTGELFF. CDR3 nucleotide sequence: TGTGCCAGCAGTTTAAGGGGGGGCCTGGCGAACACCGGGGAGCTGTTTTTT.

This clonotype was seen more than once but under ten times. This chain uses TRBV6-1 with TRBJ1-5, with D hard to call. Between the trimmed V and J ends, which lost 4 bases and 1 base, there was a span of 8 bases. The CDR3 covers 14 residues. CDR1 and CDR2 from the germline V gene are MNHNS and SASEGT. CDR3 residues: CASSGLLSNQPQHF. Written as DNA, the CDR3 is TGTGCCAGCAGTGGCCTTTTGAGCAATCAGCCCCAGCATTTT.

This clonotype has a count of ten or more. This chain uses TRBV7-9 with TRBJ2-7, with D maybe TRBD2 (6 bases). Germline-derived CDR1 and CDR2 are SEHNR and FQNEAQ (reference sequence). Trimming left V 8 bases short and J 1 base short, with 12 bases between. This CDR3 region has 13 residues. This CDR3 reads CASEEGQSYEQYF. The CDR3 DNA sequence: TGTGCCAGCGAGGAGGGGCAGTCCTACGAGCAGTACTTC.

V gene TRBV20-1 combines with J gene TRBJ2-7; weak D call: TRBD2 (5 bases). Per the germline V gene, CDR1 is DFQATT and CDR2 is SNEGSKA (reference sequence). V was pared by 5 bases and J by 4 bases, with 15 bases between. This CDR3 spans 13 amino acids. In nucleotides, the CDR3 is TGCAGTGCTTGGTCTGAATCGGGATACGAGCAGTACTTC. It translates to CSAWSESGYEQYF.

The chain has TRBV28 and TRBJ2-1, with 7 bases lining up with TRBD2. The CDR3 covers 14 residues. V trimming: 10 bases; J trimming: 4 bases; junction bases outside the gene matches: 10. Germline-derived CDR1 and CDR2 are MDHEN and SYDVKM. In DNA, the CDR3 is TGTGCCACCAAGGGCGGGAGTGCATACAATGAGCAGTTCTTC. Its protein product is CATKGGSAYNEQFF. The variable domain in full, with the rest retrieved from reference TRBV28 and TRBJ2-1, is DVKVTQSSRYLVKRTGEKVFLECVQDMDHENMFWYRQDPGLGLRLIYFSYDVKMKEKGDIPEGYSVSREKKERFSLILESASTNQTSMYLCATKGGSAYNEQFFGPGTRLTVL.

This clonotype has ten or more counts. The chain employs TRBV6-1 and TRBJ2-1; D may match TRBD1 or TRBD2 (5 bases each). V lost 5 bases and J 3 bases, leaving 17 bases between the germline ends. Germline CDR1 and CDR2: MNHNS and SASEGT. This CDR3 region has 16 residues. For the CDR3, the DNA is TGTGCCAGCAGTCCGAGTTCCGGGGACCTCTACAATGAGCAGTTCTTC. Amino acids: CASSPSSGDLYNEQFF.

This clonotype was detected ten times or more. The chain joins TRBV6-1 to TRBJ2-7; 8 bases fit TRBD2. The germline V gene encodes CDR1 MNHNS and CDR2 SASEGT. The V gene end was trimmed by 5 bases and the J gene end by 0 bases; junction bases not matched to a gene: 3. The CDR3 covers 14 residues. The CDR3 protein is CASSLAGLSYEQYF. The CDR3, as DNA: TGTGCCAGCAGTCTAGCGGGTCTCTCCTACGAGCAGTACTTC.

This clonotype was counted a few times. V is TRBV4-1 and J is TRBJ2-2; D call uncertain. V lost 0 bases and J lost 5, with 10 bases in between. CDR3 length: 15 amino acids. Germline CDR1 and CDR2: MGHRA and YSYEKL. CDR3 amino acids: CASSQEPVPTGELFF. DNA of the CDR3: TGCGCCAGCAGCCAAGAACCAGTCCCAACCGGGGAGCTGTTTTTT.

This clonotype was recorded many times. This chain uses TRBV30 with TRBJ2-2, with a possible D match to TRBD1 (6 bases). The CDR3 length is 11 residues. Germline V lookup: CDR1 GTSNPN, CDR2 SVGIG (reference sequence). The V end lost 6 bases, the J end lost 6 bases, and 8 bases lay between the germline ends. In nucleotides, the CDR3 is TGTGCCTGTGGGACATCCGGGGAGCTGTTTTTT. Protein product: CACGTSGELFF.

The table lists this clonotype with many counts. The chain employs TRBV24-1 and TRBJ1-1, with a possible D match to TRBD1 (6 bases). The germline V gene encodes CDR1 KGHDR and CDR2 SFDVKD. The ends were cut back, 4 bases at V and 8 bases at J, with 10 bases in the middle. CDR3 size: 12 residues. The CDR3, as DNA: TGTGCCACCAGTGAAACCGGGACAGAAGCTTTCTTT. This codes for CATSETGTEAFF.

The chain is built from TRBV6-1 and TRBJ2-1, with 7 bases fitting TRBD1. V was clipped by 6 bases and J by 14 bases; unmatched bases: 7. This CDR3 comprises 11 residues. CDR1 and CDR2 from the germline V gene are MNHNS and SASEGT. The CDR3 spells CASRAAGGEFF. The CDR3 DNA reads TGTGCCAGCAGGGCAGCAGGGGGTGAGTTCTTC.

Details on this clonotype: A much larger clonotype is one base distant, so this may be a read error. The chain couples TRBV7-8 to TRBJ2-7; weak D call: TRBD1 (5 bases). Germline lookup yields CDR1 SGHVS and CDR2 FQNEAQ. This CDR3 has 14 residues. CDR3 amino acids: CANSLWGNPYEQYF. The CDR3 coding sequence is TGTGCCAACAGCTTATGGGGCAACCCCTACGAGCAGTACTTC.

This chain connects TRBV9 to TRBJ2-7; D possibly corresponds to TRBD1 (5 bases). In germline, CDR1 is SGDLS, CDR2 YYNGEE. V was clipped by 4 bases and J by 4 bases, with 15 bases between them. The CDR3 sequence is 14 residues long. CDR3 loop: CASSMAGIPYEQYF. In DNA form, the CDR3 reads TGTGCCAGCAGCATGGCAGGGATTCCATACGAGCAGTACTTC.